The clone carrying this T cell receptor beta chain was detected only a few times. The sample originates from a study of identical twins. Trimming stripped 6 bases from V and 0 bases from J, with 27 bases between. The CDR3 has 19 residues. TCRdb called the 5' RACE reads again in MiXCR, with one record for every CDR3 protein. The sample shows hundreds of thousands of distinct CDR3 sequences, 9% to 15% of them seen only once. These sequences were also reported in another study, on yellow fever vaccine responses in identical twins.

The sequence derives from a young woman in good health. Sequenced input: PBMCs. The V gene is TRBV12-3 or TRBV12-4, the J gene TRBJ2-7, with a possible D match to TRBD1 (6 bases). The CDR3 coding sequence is TGTGCCAGCAGCCCAGCCCTACAGGGTTTCCAACCGAGCTCCTACGAGCAGTACTTC. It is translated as CASSPALQGFQPSSYEQYF.